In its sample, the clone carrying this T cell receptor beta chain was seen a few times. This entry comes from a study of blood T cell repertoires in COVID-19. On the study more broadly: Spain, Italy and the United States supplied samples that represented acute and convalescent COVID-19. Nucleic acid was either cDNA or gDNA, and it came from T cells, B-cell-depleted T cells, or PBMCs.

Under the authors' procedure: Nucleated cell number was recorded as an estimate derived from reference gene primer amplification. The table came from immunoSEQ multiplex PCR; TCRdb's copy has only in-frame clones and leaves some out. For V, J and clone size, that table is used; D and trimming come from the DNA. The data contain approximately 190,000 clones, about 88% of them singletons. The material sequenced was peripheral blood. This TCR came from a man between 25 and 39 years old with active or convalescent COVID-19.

This CDR3 is CASSVEGRGQAEAFF. CDR3 coding DNA: TGTGCCAGCAGCGTAGAGGGCAGGGGGCAGGCTGAAGCTTTCTTT. The chain combines TRBV9 with TRBJ1-1; 8 bases fit TRBD1. The CDR3 spans 15 residues. Germline V gene lookup returns CDR1 SGDLS and CDR2 YYNGEE. With 0 bases clipped from V and 6 bases from J, the junction kept 7 bases outside the gene matches. Based on the CDR3 plus reference TRBV9 and TRBJ1-1, the full variable domain is DSGVTQTPKHLITATGQRVTLRCSPRSGDLSVYWYQQSLDQGLQFLIQYYNGEERAKGNILERFSAQQFPDLHSELNLSSLELGDSALYFCASSVEGRGQAEAFFGQGTRLTVV.